These T cell receptor beta chains were read from a single sample in a study of T cell responses to AZD1222 COVID-19 vaccine. Generated by immunoSEQ multiplex PCR, the TCRdb table keeps only in-frame clones and is missing some. The repertoire includes 140,000 to 150,000 clones, 91% of them detected once, and roughly 7.6% sits in the top ten. Sequencing was performed on peripheral blood, taken 28 days after the second dose of the MenACWY control vaccine. The receptor source for this set is an adult who received the MenACWY meningococcal vaccine as a control. The CDR3 runs from the conserved cysteine through the conserved F or W. The order of the fields is J gene, V gene, D gene, clone size, CDR3 protein, CDR3 DNA. D genes are given only for firm matches. Part of the rows lack a size; the others show once, few, many or a class for expanded clones.

j_call: TRBJ2-5
v_call: TRBV5-1
d_call: TRBD2
clone_size: -
cdr3_aa: CASSLGGLAGAETQYF
cdr3_nt: TGCGCCAGCAGCTTGGGTGGACTAGCGGGAGCAGAGACCCAGTACTTC

j_call: TRBJ2-3
v_call: TRBV5-4
d_call: TRBD2
clone_size: -
cdr3_aa: CASSLGLAGAPDTQYF
cdr3_nt: TGTGCCAGCAGCTTGGGACTAGCGGGAGCTCCGGATACGCAGTATTTT

j_call: TRBJ2-7
v_call: TRBV11-2
d_call: -
clone_size: -
cdr3_aa: CASSLGIGQAYEQYF
cdr3_nt: TGTGCCAGCAGCTTAGGCATCGGGCAAGCCTACGAGCAGTACTTC

j_call: TRBJ2-3
v_call: TRBV19
d_call: -
clone_size: -
cdr3_aa: CASRLVAGRTDTQYF
cdr3_nt: TGTGCCAGCCGACTCGTGGCAGGGAGGACAGATACGCAGTATTTT

j_call: TRBJ2-1
v_call: TRBV5-6
d_call: -
clone_size: -
cdr3_aa: CASSFMSSYNEQFF
cdr3_nt: TGTGCCAGCAGCTTCATGAGCTCCTACAATGAGCAGTTCTTC

j_call: TRBJ2-2
v_call: TRBV12-3/TRBV12-4
d_call: TRBD1
clone_size: -
cdr3_aa: CASRWTGTGELFF
cdr3_nt: TGTGCCAGCAGATGGACAGGGACCGGGGAGCTGTTTTTT

j_call: TRBJ1-1
v_call: TRBV5-1
d_call: -
clone_size: -
cdr3_aa: CASSLVGGEIAEAFF
cdr3_nt: TGCGCCAGCAGCTTGGTAGGAGGGGAAATCGCTGAAGCTTTCTTT

j_call: TRBJ1-4
v_call: TRBV2
d_call: -
clone_size: -
cdr3_aa: CASSVLEKLFF
cdr3_nt: TGTGCCAGCAGTGTACTGGAAAAACTGTTTTTT

j_call: TRBJ2-2
v_call: TRBV6-2/TRBV6-3
d_call: TRBD1
clone_size: -
cdr3_aa: CASSPGQGSTGELFF
cdr3_nt: TGTGCCAGCAGTCCCGGACAGGGGTCGACCGGGGAGCTGTTTTTT

j_call: TRBJ2-2
v_call: TRBV2
d_call: -
clone_size: -
cdr3_aa: CASSRQFSGELFF
cdr3_nt: TGTGCCAGCAGCCGACAGTTCAGCGGGGAGCTGTTTTTT

j_call: TRBJ2-1
v_call: TRBV28
d_call: -
clone_size: -
cdr3_aa: CASRSSTWGEQFF
cdr3_nt: TGTGCCAGCAGGTCCAGTACTTGGGGTGAGCAGTTCTTC

j_call: TRBJ1-4
v_call: TRBV7-9
d_call: -
clone_size: -
cdr3_aa: CASSNSRMGEKLFF
cdr3_nt: TGTGCCAGCAGCAATTCAAGGATGGGCGAAAAACTGTTTTTT

j_call: TRBJ2-7
v_call: TRBV5-6
d_call: -
clone_size: -
cdr3_aa: CASSLGLEQYF
cdr3_nt: TGTGCCAGCAGCTTGGGACTCGAGCAGTACTTC

j_call: TRBJ2-5
v_call: TRBV14
d_call: TRBD1
clone_size: -
cdr3_aa: CASSQGGQGQETQYF
cdr3_nt: TGTGCCAGCAGCCAAGGCGGACAGGGGCAAGAGACCCAGTACTTC

j_call: TRBJ1-6
v_call: TRBV10-2
d_call: -
clone_size: -
cdr3_aa: CASSEQAQRINSPLHF
cdr3_nt: TGCGCCAGCAGTGAGCAAGCGCAGAGAATTAATTCACCCCTCCACTTT

j_call: TRBJ2-2
v_call: TRBV3-1/TRBV3-2
d_call: TRBD2
clone_size: -
cdr3_aa: CASSQESSGAIPPGELFF
cdr3_nt: TGTGCCAGCAGCCAAGAGAGTAGCGGGGCCATACCCCCCGGGGAGCTGTTTTTT

j_call: TRBJ2-7
v_call: TRBV25-1
d_call: TRBD2
clone_size: -
cdr3_aa: CASRTSGSYEQYF
cdr3_nt: TGTGCCAGCAGGACTAGCGGGAGCTACGAGCAGTACTTC

j_call: TRBJ2-4
v_call: TRBV5-8
d_call: -
clone_size: -
cdr3_aa: CASPNIAKNIQYF
cdr3_nt: TGTGCCAGCCCCAATATAGCCAAAAACATTCAGTACTTC

j_call: TRBJ1-4
v_call: TRBV28
d_call: -
clone_size: -
cdr3_aa: CASSFIRGSNEKLFF
cdr3_nt: TGTGCCAGCAGTTTTATCAGGGGATCTAATGAAAAACTGTTTTTT

j_call: TRBJ1-2
v_call: TRBV19
d_call: TRBD1
clone_size: once
cdr3_aa: CASSSQTGGHGYTF
cdr3_nt: TGTGCCAGTAGTAGCCAGACAGGGGGCCATGGCTACACCTTC

j_call: TRBJ1-1
v_call: TRBV12-3/TRBV12-4
d_call: -
clone_size: -
cdr3_aa: CASGGTGGTEAFF
cdr3_nt: TGTGCCAGCGGGGGAACGGGTGGGACTGAAGCTTTCTTT

j_call: TRBJ2-1
v_call: TRBV3-1/TRBV3-2
d_call: TRBD2
clone_size: -
cdr3_aa: CASSSTPGLAGQGQFF
cdr3_nt: TGTGCCAGCAGCTCGACTCCCGGACTAGCGGGACAGGGGCAGTTCTTC

j_call: TRBJ1-5
v_call: TRBV5-5
d_call: -
clone_size: -
cdr3_aa: CASSLDHQPQHF
cdr3_nt: TGTGCCAGCAGCTTGGATCATCAGCCCCAGCATTTT

j_call: TRBJ1-5
v_call: TRBV24-1
d_call: -
clone_size: -
cdr3_aa: CATSDPQGRQPQHF
cdr3_nt: TGTGCCACCAGTGACCCACAGGGAAGACAGCCCCAGCATTTT

j_call: TRBJ2-3
v_call: TRBV27
d_call: -
clone_size: -
cdr3_aa: CASRPRWDTDTQYF
cdr3_nt: TGTGCCAGCAGACCAAGGTGGGACACAGATACGCAGTATTTT

j_call: TRBJ1-3
v_call: TRBV5-4
d_call: -
clone_size: -
cdr3_aa: CASSFATASGNTIYF
cdr3_nt: TGTGCCAGCAGCTTCGCGACGGCCTCTGGAAACACCATATATTTT

j_call: TRBJ1-4
v_call: TRBV5-1
d_call: TRBD1
clone_size: -
cdr3_aa: CASSQGGRDNEKLFF
cdr3_nt: TGCGCCAGCAGCCAGGGGGGCAGGGACAATGAAAAACTGTTTTTT

j_call: TRBJ1-2
v_call: TRBV3-1/TRBV3-2
d_call: TRBD1
clone_size: once
cdr3_aa: CASSQDRQGALGGYTF
cdr3_nt: TGTGCCAGCAGCCAAGATCGTCAGGGGGCGCTGGGTGGCTACACCTTC

j_call: TRBJ2-7
v_call: TRBV19
d_call: -
clone_size: -
cdr3_aa: CASSHRRGGRIYEQYF
cdr3_nt: TGTGCCAGTAGCCACCGAAGGGGGGGGCGCATCTACGAGCAGTACTTC

j_call: TRBJ2-7
v_call: TRBV18
d_call: TRBD1
clone_size: -
cdr3_aa: CASSPQVDRVSYEQYF
cdr3_nt: TGTGCCAGCTCACCACAGGTTGACAGGGTGTCCTACGAGCAGTACTTC

j_call: TRBJ2-5
v_call: TRBV18
d_call: TRBD1
clone_size: -
cdr3_aa: CASSRTGERQETQYF
cdr3_nt: TGTGCCAGCTCACGGACAGGGGAGCGCCAAGAGACCCAGTACTTC

j_call: TRBJ2-3
v_call: TRBV6-5
d_call: TRBD2
clone_size: -
cdr3_aa: CASSYLAGQTDTQYF
cdr3_nt: TGTGCCAGCAGTTACCTAGCGGGACAGACAGATACGCAGTATTTT

j_call: TRBJ2-1
v_call: TRBV27
d_call: -
clone_size: -
cdr3_aa: CASREGGNEQFF
cdr3_nt: TGTGCCAGCAGGGAGGGAGGCAATGAGCAGTTCTTC

j_call: TRBJ1-3
v_call: TRBV4-3
d_call: -
clone_size: -
cdr3_aa: CASSQDVQGRNTIYF
cdr3_nt: TGCGCCAGCAGCCAAGATGTTCAGGGTCGAAACACCATATATTTT

j_call: TRBJ1-5
v_call: TRBV5-4
d_call: TRBD1
clone_size: once
cdr3_aa: CASSVQGDQPQHF
cdr3_nt: TGTGCCAGCAGCGTCCAGGGGGATCAGCCCCAGCATTTT

j_call: TRBJ1-4
v_call: TRBV6-5
d_call: -
clone_size: -
cdr3_aa: CASSRKWDEKLFF
cdr3_nt: TGTGCCAGCAGTCGCAAATGGGATGAAAAACTGTTTTTT

j_call: TRBJ1-6
v_call: TRBV18
d_call: TRBD1
clone_size: -
cdr3_aa: CASSPRQGDASPLHF
cdr3_nt: TGTGCCAGCTCACCAAGGCAGGGGGATGCTTCACCCCTCCACTTT

j_call: TRBJ1-6
v_call: TRBV5-1
d_call: TRBD1
clone_size: -
cdr3_aa: CASSLAGGTGLNSPLHF
cdr3_nt: TGCGCCAGCAGCTTGGCCGGCGGGACAGGACTTAATTCACCCCTCCACTTT

j_call: TRBJ1-3
v_call: TRBV28
d_call: TRBD1
clone_size: -
cdr3_aa: CASGLPQGARGNTIYF
cdr3_nt: TGTGCCAGCGGACTCCCACAGGGGGCGCGCGGAAACACCATATATTTT

j_call: TRBJ2-2
v_call: TRBV24-1
d_call: -
clone_size: once
cdr3_aa: CATSDFGTKQTGELFF
cdr3_nt: TGTGCCACCAGTGATTTCGGGACGAAACAAACCGGGGAGCTGTTTTTT

j_call: TRBJ2-3
v_call: TRBV11-3
d_call: TRBD2
clone_size: -
cdr3_aa: CASSPRGGRGTDTQYF
cdr3_nt: TGTGCCAGCAGCCCCCGGGGCGGGAGAGGCACAGATACGCAGTATTTT